This entry lists 20 T cell receptor beta chains sequenced from one sample in a study of T cell repertoires in cytomegalovirus infection. TCRdb reprocessed the reads with MiXCR, giving one entry per CDR3 protein. The sample includes 300,000 to 400,000 distinct CDR3 sequences, roughly 25% of them seen just once. These receptors are not linked to any known antigen. The sequencing here drew on cultured PBMCs, taken from culture after CMV antigen stimulation. The receptor set was obtained from a human donor in good health (CMV status not recorded). Some clones in this sample may be carry-over from other donors' samples.

This clonotype has a handful of counts. The V gene is TRBV19, the J gene TRBJ2-4; D assignment may be TRBD1 or TRBD2 (5 bases each). The CDR3 sequence is 16 residues long. The V end lost 5 bases, the J end lost 3 bases, and 17 bases lay between the germline ends. Germline V gives CDR1 LNHDA, CDR2 SQIVND (reference sequence). In DNA, the CDR3 is TGTGCCAGTAGTCCCTCCGGGACCGACGACAAAAACATTCAGTACTTC. This sequence encodes CASSPSGTDDKNIQYF.

This clonotype was detected a few times. The J gene is TRBJ2-7, the V gene TRBV5-1, with D uncertain. Germline V gene lookup returns CDR1 SGHRS and CDR2 YFSETQ. Trimming stripped 3 bases from V and 0 bases from J, with 13 bases between. The length of the CDR3 is 15 residues. The CDR3 DNA reads as TGCGCCAGCAGCTCAGCTTCAAGTTACTCCTACGAGCAGTACGTC. Translation gives CASSSASSYSYEQYV.

In its sample, this clonotype was seen a few times. V is TRBV7-9 and J is TRBJ2-3; a possible D gene is TRBD2 (6 bases). This CDR3 region has 13 residues. Per the germline V gene, CDR1 is SEHNR and CDR2 is FQNEAQ (reference sequence). The V and J ends lost 3 bases and 7 bases respectively, with 11 bases between them. Here the CDR3 reads CASSFPRENTQYF. The CDR3 nucleotides read TGTGCCAGCAGCTTTCCCCGGGAGAATACGCAGTATTTT.

The table lists this clonotype with a few counts. The chain uses TRBV10-3 and TRBJ1-5, with D possibly matching TRBD1 (6 bases). The CDR3 loop spans 16 amino acids. Trimming cost V 6 bases and J 0 bases, with 15 bases left between them. Germline CDR1 is ENHRY and CDR2 is SYGVKD. In nucleotides, the CDR3 is TGTGCCATCAGCCCGGACAGCCGCTATAGCAATCAGCCCCAGCATTTT. This sequence encodes CAISPDSRYSNQPQHF.

Notes on this clonotype: A read error may explain this, as a much larger clone is one base away. The rearrangement uses TRBV7-2 and TRBJ1-5; no clear D gene. The CDR3 spans 14 residues. V dropped 5 bases and J dropped 6 bases, with 14 bases sitting between them. Germline V gene sequence: CDR1 SGHTA, CDR2 FQGNSA. CDR3 protein: CASSPRTGTQPQHF. CDR3 sequence (DNA): TGTGCCAGCAGCCCCCGGACGGGCACTCAGCCCCAGCATTTT. The entire variable domain, with the rest obtained from reference TRBV7-2 and TRBJ1-5, is as follows: GAGVSQSPSNKVTEKGKDVELRCDPISGHTALYWYRQSLGQGLEFLIYFQGNSAPDKSGLPSDRFSAERTGGSVSTLTIQRTQQEDSAVYLCASSPRTGTQPQHFGDGTRLSIL.

The rearrangement joins TRBV11-3 to TRBJ2-3; D unclear. Deletions cut 3 bases from V and 4 bases from J, with 20 bases between. The CDR3 has 17 amino acids. CDR1 is SGHNT, CDR2 YENEEA, per germline. The DNA of the CDR3 is TGTGCCAGCAGCTTTGGTGGGTGGGAAAAGTCATCAGATACGCAGTATTTT. Translated: CASSFGGWEKSSDTQYF.

This clonotype occurred a few times. The V gene is TRBV7-2, the J gene TRBJ2-3; 11 bases align to TRBD1. The V and J ends lost 4 bases and 0 bases, in that order; junction bases with no gene match: 9. The CDR3 loop spans 18 amino acids. CDR1 and CDR2 from the germline V gene are SGHTA and FQGNSA. The CDR3 sequence: CASSSTGTGGYSTDTQYF. CDR3 DNA sequence: TGTGCCAGCAGCTCCACGGGGACAGGGGGATACAGCACAGATACGCAGTATTTT.

The V call is TRBV25-1, the J call TRBJ1-1; 8 bases fit TRBD1. Germline trimming cut 7 bases from V and 10 bases from J; bases unmatched to any gene: 11. This CDR3 is 13 amino acids long. From germline, CDR1 is MGHDK and CDR2 SYGVNS. CDR3 amino acids: CASTKTGVVGAFF. CDR3 nucleotide sequence: TGTGCCAGCACGAAGACAGGGGTAGTTGGAGCTTTCTTT.

As regards this clonotype: Possible read error: a much larger clone is one base away. The chain uses TRBV7-2 and TRBJ2-3; 7 bases fit TRBD1. After removal of 4 bases from V and 1 base from J, the junction contained 8 bases not matched to a gene. In germline, CDR1 is SGHTA, CDR2 FQGNSA. CDR3 length equals 16 residues. Here the CDR3 reads CASSYSTGLGTDTQYF. CDR3 sequence (DNA): TGTGCCAGCAGCTACTCGACAGGGCTCGGCACAGATACGCAGTATTTT.

In this sample, this clonotype turned up many times. V and J are TRBV7-2 and TRBJ2-3; 7 positions match TRBD2. From germline, CDR1 is SGHTA and CDR2 FQGNSA. The CDR3 has 19 residues. V gave up 1 base and J gave up 0 bases; unmatched junction bases: 13. The DNA for the CDR3 is TGTGCCAGCAGCTTAGTCGGATTGCTCGGGAGGCCTAGCACAGATACGCAGTATTTT. This sequence encodes CASSLVGLLGRPSTDTQYF.

The chain employs TRBV19 and TRBJ2-2, with D unclear. Per the germline V gene, CDR1 is LNHDA and CDR2 is SQIVND (reference sequence). Trimming cost V 4 bases and J 6 bases, with 12 bases left between them. This CDR3 region has 14 residues. As DNA, the CDR3 is TGTGCCAGTAGTACCTCCTACGCCCCCGGGGAGCTGTTTTTT. Its protein product is CASSTSYAPGELFF.

The J gene is TRBJ2-1, the V gene TRBV19, with no clear D. V dropped 6 bases and J dropped 5 bases, with 11 bases sitting between them. The CDR3 is 13 amino acids. Germline CDR1 LNHDA, CDR2 SQIVND (reference sequence). The CDR3 here is CASRDRGNNEQFF. As DNA, the CDR3 is TGTGCCAGTAGGGACCGAGGAAACAATGAGCAGTTCTTC.

This clonotype has a handful of counts. This sequence joins TRBV6-1 and TRBJ1-2; tentatively, D is TRBD1 (6 bases). The CDR3 is 11 amino acids. Germline V gives CDR1 MNHNS, CDR2 SASEGT. The V gene lost 7 bases and the J gene lost 8 bases, with 11 bases spanning the gap. CDR3 region: CASTGQGGYTF. The CDR3 DNA follows: TGTGCCAGCACAGGCCAGGGGGGCTACACCTTC.

This chain joins TRBV29-1 and TRBJ2-3; D remains ambiguous. Per the germline V gene, CDR1 is SQVTM and CDR2 is ANQGSEA. The CDR3 has 10 amino acids. Trimming took off 6 bases at V and 1 base at J, with 2 bases between the two ends. CDR3 amino acids: CSVRTDTQYF. The CDR3 DNA reads TGCAGCGTCCGCACAGATACGCAGTATTTT.

This clonotype was seen once. This chain links TRBV6-2 or TRBV6-3 with TRBJ2-7, with 7 bases fitting TRBD2. Trimming took 8 bases from V and 2 from J; bases not matched to a gene: 21. Germline V lookup: CDR1 MNHEY, CDR2 SVGEGT. This CDR3 is built from 18 residues. Here the CDR3 DNA reads TGTGCCAGCGCAGATATGAAAGCGGGACCTATTATCCCCTACGAGCAGTACGTC. Its translation: CASADMKAGPIIPYEQYV.

There are many counts of this clonotype. This chain uses TRBV7-8 with TRBJ2-2; D unclear. Trimming took off 5 bases at V and 1 base at J, with 14 bases between the two ends. This CDR3 has 16 residues. The V gene's germline CDR1 is SGHVS and CDR2 FQNEAQ. As DNA, the CDR3 is TGTGCCAGCAGCGCAGAACAGCTACTGAACACCGGGGAGCTGTTTTTT. Its translation is CASSAEQLLNTGELFF.

The rearrangement joins TRBV19 to TRBJ2-1; 10 bases fit TRBD2. CDR1 LNHDA and CDR2 SQIVND come from the germline V gene (reference sequence). CDR3 length: 16 residues. V dropped 5 bases and J dropped 3; count of bases not matched to a gene: 7. The CDR3 DNA follows: TGTGCCAGTAGTTCCCCTAGCGGGAGCTTCTACAATGAGCAGTTCTTC. Its translation is CASSSPSGSFYNEQFF.

This sequence joins TRBV7-9 and TRBJ2-7, with TRBD2 identical over 7 bases. CDR1 and CDR2 (germline): SEHNR, FQNEAQ (reference sequence). V lost 1 base to trimming and J lost 5 bases; unmatched junction nucleotides: 14. This CDR3 has 17 residues. CDR3 region: CASSLEAARERVDEQYF. In nucleotides, the CDR3 is TGTGCCAGCAGCTTAGAGGCCGCGCGGGAGAGGGTCGACGAGCAGTACTTC. The whole variable domain, filled in from reference TRBV7-9 and TRBJ2-7, reads DTGVSQNPRHKITKRGQNVTFRCDPISEHNRLYWYRQTLGQGPEFLTYFQNEAQLEKSRLLSDRFSAERPKGSFSTLEIQRTEQGDSAMYLCASSLEAARERVDEQYFGPGTRLTVT.

J is TRBJ1-5 and V is TRBV19, with D tentatively TRBD1 (5 bases). With 1 base removed from V and 7 bases from J, the gap between germline ends came to 8 bases. The CDR3 covers 13 residues. Germline V gene sequence: CDR1 LNHDA, CDR2 SQIVND (reference sequence). The CDR3 sequence: CASSIARGQPQHF. Here the CDR3 DNA reads TGTGCCAGTAGTATAGCCCGGGGGCAGCCCCAGCATTTT.

For this clonotype: One junction end disagrees with the germline gene, perhaps due to a read error. The chain is built from TRBV7-2 and TRBJ2-4; TRBD2 agrees at 12 bases. Germline CDR1 and CDR2: SGHTA and FQGNSA. The CDR3 is 13 residues long. The CDR3 nucleotides are TGTGCCAGCACCCTAGCGGGAGGGCCCAACTTATCGTTC. Amino acids: CASTLAGGPNLSF.